This TCR beta chain was documented in a study of cytomegalovirus exposure and HLA in healthy donors. Study-wide background: The Caucasian-associated ancestry cluster held over 80% of 350 to 450 genotyped donors. Findings of the study overall: An analysis that came later showed most CMV-associated TCR beta chains appearing HLA-restricted.

With 60 Vbeta and 13 Jbeta primers, the PCR was carried out. Clones were read by immunoSEQ multiplex PCR, and TCRdb kept only the in-frame ones, dropping some. This table holds 150,000 or so clones, 70% to 80% found once. In this sample, this clone turned up once. Its specificity is not known. The V segment lost 4 bases and the J segment 4 bases; nucleotides outside the gene matches: 6. Germline assignment: CDR1 SGHNT and CDR2 YYREEE (reference sequence). This CDR3 region has 14 residues. The origin of this receptor is a man aged 25 to 45 in good health and CMV-seropositive. V usage is TRBV5-4 and J usage is TRBJ2-7; TRBD2 matches 9 bases. The sample taken for sequencing was PBMCs. The CDR3, as DNA: TGTGCCAGCAGCCCTAGCGGGGAGCCATACGAGCAGTACTTC. Residues: CASSPSGEPYEQYF.